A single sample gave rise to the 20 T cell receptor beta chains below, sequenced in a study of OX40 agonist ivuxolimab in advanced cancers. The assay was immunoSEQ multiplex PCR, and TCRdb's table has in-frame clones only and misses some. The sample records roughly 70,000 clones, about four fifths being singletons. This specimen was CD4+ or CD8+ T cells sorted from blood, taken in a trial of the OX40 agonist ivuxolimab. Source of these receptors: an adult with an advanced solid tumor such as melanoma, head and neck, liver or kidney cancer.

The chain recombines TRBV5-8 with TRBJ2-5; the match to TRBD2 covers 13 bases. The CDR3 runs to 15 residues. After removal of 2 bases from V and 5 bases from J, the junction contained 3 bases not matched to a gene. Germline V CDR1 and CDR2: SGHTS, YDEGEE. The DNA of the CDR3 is TGTGCCAGCAGCTTACCACTAGCGGGAGGGGAGACCCAGTACTTC. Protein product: CASSLPLAGGETQYF. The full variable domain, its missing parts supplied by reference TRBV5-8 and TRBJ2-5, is EAGVTQSPTHLIKTRGQQATLRCSPISGHTSVYWYQQALGLGLQFLLWYDEGEERNRGNFPPRFSGRQFPNYSSELNVNALELEDSALYLCASSLPLAGGETQYFGPGTRLLVL.

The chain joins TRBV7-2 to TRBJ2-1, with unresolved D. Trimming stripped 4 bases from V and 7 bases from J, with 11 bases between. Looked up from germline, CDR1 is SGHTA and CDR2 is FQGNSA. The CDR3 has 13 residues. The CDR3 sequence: CASSSLTENEQFF. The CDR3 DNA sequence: TGTGCCAGCAGCTCCTTGACGGAAAATGAGCAGTTCTTC.

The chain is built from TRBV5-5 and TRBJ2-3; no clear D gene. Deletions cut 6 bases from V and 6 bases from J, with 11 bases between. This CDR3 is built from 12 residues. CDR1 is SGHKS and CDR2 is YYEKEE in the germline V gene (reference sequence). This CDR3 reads CASTPFVDTQYF. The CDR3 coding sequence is TGTGCCAGCACCCCTTTCGTCGATACGCAGTATTTT. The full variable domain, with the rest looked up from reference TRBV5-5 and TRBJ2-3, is DAGVTQSPTHLIKTRGQQVTLRCSPISGHKSVSWYQQVLGQGPQFIFQYYEKEERGRGNFPDRFSARQFPNYSSELNVNALLLGDSALYLCASTPFVDTQYFGPGTRLTVL.

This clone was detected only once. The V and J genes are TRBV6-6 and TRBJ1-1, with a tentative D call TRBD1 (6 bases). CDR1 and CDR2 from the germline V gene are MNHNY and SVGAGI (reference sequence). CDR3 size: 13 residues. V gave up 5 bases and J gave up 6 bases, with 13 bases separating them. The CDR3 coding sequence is TGTGCCAGCAGTAGGGGGGCGATTTCTGAAGCTTTCTTT. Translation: CASSRGAISEAFF.

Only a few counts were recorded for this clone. In nucleotides, the CDR3 is TGTGCCAGCAGCACGCCCCCCGGCAAGAACACTGAAGCTTTCTTT. This sequence encodes CASSTPPGKNTEAFF. This rearrangement joins TRBV11-1 to TRBJ1-1; D ambiguous. V was shortened by 5 bases and J by 1 base, with 14 bases between the two germline ends. The CDR3 spans 15 residues. Germline loops: CDR1 SGHAT, CDR2 FQDESV (reference sequence).

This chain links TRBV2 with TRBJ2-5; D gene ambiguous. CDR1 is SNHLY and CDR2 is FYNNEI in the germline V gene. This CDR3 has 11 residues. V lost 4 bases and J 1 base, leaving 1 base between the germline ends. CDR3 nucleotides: TGTGCCAGCAGTGTCCAAGAGACCCAGTACTTC. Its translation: CASSVQETQYF.

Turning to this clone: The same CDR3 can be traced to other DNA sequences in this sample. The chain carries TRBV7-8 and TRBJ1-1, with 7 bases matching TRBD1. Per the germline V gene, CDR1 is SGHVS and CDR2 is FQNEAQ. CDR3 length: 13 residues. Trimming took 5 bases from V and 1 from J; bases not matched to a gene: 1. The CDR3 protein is CASSRDRNTEAFF. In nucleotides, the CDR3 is TGTGCCAGCAGCCGGGACAGGAACACTGAAGCTTTCTTT.

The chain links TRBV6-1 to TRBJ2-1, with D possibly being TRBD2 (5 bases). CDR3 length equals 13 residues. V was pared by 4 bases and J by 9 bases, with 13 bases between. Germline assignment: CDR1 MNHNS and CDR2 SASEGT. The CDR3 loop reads CASSGGSSVEQFF. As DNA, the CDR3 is TGTGCCAGCAGTGGTGGGAGTTCAGTTGAGCAGTTCTTC.

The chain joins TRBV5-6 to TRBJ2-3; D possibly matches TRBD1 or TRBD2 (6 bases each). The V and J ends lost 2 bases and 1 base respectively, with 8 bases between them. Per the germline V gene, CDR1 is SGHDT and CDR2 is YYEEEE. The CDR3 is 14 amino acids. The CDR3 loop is CASSFRGGTDTQYF. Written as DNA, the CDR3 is TGTGCCAGCAGCTTTAGGGGGGGCACAGATACGCAGTATTTT.

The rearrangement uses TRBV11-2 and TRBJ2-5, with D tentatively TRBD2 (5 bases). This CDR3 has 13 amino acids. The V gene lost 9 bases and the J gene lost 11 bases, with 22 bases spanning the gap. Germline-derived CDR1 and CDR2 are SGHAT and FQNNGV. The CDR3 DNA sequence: TGTGCCAGTGGACCCTCCCGGCCGTGGGAGCAGTACTTC. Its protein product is CASGPSRPWEQYF.

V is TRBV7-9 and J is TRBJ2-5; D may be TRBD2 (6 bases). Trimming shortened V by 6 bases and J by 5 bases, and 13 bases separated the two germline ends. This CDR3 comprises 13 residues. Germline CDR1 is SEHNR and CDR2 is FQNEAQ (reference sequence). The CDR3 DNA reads TGTGCCAGCAGTTGGGAGGTCGGTGAGACCCAGTACTTC. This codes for CASSWEVGETQYF.

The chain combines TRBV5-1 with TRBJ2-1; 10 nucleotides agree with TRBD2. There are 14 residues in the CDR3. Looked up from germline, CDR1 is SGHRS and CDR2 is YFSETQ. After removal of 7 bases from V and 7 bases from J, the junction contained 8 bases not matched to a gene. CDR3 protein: CASSSGSAENEQFF. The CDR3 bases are TGCGCCAGCTCTAGCGGGAGCGCGGAGAATGAGCAGTTCTTC.

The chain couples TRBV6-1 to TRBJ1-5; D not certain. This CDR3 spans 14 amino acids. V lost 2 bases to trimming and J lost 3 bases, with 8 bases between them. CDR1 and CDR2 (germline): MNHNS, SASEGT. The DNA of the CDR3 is TGTGCCAGCAGTGAACAGGCGTCCAATCAGCCCCAGCATTTT. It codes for CASSEQASNQPQHF.

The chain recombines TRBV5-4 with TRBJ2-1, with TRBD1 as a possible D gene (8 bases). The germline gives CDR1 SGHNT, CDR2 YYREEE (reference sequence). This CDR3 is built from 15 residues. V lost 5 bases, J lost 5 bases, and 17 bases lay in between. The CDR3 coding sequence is TGTGCCAGCAGTCCGGGGGGCAGGGGGCACAATGAGCAGTTCTTC. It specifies CASSPGGRGHNEQFF. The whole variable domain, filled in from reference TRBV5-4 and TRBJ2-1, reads ETGVTQSPTHLIKTRGQQVTLRCSSQSGHNTVSWYQQALGQGPQFIFQYYREEENGRGNFPPRFSGLQFPNYSSELNVNALELDDSALYLCASSPGGRGHNEQFFGPGTRLTVL.

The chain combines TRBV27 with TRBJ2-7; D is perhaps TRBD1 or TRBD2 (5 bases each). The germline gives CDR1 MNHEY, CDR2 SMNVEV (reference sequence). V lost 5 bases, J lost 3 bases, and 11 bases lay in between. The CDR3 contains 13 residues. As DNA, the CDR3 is TGTGCCAGCAGTCTCGGGACCTACTACGAGCAGTACTTC. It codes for CASSLGTYYEQYF.

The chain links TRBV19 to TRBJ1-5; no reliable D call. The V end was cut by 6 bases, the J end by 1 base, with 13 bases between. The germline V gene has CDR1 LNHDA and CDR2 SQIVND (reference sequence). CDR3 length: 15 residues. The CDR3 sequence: CASRWRAQSNQPQHF. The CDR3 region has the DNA TGTGCCAGTAGGTGGAGGGCCCAGAGCAATCAGCCCCAGCATTTT.

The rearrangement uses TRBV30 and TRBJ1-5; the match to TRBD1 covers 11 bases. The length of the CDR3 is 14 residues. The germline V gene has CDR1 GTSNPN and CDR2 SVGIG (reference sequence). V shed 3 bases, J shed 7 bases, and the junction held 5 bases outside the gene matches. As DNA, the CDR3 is TGTGCCTGGAGCACCGGGACAGGGGGACAGCCCCAGCATTTT. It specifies CAWSTGTGGQPQHF.

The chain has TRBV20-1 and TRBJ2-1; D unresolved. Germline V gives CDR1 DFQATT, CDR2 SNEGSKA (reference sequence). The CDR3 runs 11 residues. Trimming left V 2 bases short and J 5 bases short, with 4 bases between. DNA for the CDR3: TGCAGTGCTAGACCGGACAATGAGCAGTTCTTC. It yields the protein CSARPDNEQFF.

Here the CDR3 reads CASNWGDRVGYEQYV. CDR3 nucleotide sequence: TGTGCCAGCAACTGGGGGGACAGGGTAGGCTACGAGCAGTACGTC. The genes are TRBV11-3 and TRBJ2-7, with TRBD1 matching over 9 bases. The CDR3 sequence is 15 residues long. Trimming took 7 bases from V and 3 from J; bases not matched to a gene: 10. Germline V gives CDR1 SGHNT, CDR2 YENEEA.

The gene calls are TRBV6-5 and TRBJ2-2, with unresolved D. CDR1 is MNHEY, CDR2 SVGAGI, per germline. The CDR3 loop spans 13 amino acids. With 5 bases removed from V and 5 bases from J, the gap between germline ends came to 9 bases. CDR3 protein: CASSHRATGELFF. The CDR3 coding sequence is TGTGCCAGCAGTCATCGAGCGACCGGGGAGCTGTTTTTT.